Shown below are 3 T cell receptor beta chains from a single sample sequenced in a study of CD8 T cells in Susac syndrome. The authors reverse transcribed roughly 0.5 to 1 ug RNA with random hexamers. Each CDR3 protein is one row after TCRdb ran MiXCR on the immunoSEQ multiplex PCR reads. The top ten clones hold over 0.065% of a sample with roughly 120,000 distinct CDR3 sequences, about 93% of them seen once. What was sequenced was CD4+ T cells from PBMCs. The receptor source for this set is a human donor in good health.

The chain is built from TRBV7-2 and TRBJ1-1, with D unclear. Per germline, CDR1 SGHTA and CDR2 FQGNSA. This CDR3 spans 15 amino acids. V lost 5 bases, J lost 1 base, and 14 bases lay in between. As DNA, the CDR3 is TGTGCCAGCAGCAAAGGACGGGCACAGAACACTGAAGCTTTCTTT. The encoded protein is CASSKGRAQNTEAFF.

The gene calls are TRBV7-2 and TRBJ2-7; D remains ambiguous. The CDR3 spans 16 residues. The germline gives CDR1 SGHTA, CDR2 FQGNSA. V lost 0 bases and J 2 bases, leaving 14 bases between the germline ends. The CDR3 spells CASSLASAIPTYEQYF. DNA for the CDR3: TGTGCCAGCAGCTTAGCTTCTGCCATTCCTACCTACGAGCAGTACTTC.

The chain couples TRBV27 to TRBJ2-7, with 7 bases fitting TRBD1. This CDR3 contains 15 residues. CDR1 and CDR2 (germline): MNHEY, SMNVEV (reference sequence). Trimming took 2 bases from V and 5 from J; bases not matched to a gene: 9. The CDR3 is CASSLGWQGVNEQYF. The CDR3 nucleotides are TGTGCCAGCAGTTTAGGGTGGCAGGGGGTAAACGAGCAGTACTTC.